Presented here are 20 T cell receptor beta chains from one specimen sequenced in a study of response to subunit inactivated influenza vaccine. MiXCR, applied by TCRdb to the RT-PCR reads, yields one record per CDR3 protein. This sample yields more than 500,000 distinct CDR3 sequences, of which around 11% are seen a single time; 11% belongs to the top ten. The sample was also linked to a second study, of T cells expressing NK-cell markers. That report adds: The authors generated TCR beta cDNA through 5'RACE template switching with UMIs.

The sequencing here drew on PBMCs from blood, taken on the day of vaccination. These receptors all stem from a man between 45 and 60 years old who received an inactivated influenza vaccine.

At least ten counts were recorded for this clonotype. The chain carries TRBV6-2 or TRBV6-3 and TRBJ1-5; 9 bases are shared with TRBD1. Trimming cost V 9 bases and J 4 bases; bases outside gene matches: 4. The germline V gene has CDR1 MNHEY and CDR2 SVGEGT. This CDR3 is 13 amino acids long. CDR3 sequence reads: CARWTGANQPQHF. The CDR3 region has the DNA TGTGCCAGGTGGACAGGGGCAAATCAGCCCCAGCATTTT.

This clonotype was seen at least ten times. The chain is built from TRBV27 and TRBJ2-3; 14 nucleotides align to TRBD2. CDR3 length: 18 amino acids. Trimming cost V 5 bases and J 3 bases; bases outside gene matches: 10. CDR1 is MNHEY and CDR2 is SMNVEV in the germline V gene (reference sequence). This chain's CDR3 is CASSHYPGLAGGTDTQYF. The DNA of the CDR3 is TGTGCCAGCAGTCATTACCCCGGACTAGCGGGGGGAACAGATACGCAGTATTTT.

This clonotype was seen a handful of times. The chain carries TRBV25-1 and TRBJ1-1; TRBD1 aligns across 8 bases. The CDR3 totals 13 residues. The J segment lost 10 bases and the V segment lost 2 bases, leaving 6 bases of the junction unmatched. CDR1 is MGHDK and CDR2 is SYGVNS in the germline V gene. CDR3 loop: CASSELAGGAAFF. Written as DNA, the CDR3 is TGTGCCAGCAGTGAACTCGCAGGGGGCGCAGCTTTCTTT.

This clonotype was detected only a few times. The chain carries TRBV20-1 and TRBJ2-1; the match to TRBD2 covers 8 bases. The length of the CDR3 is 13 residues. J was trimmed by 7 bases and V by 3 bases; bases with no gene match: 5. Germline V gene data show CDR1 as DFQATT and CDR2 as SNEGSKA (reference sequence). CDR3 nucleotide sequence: TGCAGTGCTAGCGGGGGGGCCCGGAATGAGCAGTTCTTC. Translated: CSASGGARNEQFF.

DNA for the CDR3: TGTGCCAGCAGCAACCCCGGGGCAAATAGCAATCAGCCCCAGCATTTT. Its translation is CASSNPGANSNQPQHF. The chain recombines TRBV12-3 or TRBV12-4 with TRBJ1-5; tentative D call: TRBD1 (5 bases). The V end lost 6 bases, the J end lost 0 bases, and 15 bases lay between the germline ends. The CDR3 sequence is 16 residues long.

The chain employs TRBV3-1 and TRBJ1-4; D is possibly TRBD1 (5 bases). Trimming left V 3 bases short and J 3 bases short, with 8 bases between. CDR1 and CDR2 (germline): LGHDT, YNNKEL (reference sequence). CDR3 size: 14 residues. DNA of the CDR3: TGTGCCAGCAGCCAGCAGGGAGCTAATGAAAAACTGTTTTTT. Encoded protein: CASSQQGANEKLFF. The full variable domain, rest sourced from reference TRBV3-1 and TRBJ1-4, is DTAVSQTPKYLVTQMGNDKSIKCEQNLGHDTMYWYKQDSKKFLKIMFSYNNKELIINETVPNRFSPKSPDKAHLNLHINSLELGDSAVYFCASSQQGANEKLFFGSGTQLSVL.

CDR3 in amino acids: CASSSDRAGGYTF. The CDR3 bases are TGTGCCAGCAGCTCGGACCGGGCCGGTGGCTACACCTTC. The chain uses TRBV7-6 and TRBJ1-2; unclear D gene. Looked up from germline, CDR1 is SGHVS and CDR2 is FNYEAQ. Trimming took off 4 bases at V and 7 bases at J, with 13 bases between the two ends. The CDR3 is 13 residues long.

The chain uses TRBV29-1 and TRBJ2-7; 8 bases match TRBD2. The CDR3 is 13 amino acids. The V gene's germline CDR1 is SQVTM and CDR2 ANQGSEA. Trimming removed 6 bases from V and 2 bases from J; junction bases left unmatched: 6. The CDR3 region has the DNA TGCAGCGTGCTGACTAGCGAGACCTACGAGCAGTACTTC. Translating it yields CSVLTSETYEQYF.

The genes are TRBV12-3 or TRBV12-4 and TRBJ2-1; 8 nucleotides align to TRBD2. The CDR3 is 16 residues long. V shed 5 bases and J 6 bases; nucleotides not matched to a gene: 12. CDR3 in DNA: TGTGCCAGCAGTACCCGGGGGGGTAGCGGGGTCAATGAGCAGTTCTTC. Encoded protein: CASSTRGGSGVNEQFF.

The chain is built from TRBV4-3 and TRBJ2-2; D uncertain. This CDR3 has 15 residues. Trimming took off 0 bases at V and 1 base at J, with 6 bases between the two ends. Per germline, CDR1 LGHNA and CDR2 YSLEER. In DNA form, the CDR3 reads TGCGCCAGCAGCCAAGACAGGAGGAACACCGGGGAGCTGTTTTTT. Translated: CASSQDRRNTGELFF.

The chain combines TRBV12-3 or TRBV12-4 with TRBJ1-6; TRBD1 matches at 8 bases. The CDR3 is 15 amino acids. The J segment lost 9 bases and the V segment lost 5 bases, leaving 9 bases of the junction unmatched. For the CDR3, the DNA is TGTGCCAGCAGTCCCCCCACAGGGGGTGGTTCACCCCTCCACTTT. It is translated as CASSPPTGGGSPLHF.

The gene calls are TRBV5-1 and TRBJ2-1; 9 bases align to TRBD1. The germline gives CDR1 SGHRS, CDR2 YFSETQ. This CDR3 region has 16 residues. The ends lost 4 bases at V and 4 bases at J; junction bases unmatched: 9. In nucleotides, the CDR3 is TGCGCCAGCAGCCCGGATAGGGACAGGGATTACAATGAGCAGTTCTTC. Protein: CASSPDRDRDYNEQFF.

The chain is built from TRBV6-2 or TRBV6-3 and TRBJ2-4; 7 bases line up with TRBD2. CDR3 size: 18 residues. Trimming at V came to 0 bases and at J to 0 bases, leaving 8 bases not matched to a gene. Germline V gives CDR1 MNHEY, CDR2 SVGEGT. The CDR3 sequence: CASSYSRVAGLAKNIQYF. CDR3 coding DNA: TGTGCCAGCAGTTACTCGAGAGTAGCGGGTTTAGCCAAAAACATTCAGTACTTC.

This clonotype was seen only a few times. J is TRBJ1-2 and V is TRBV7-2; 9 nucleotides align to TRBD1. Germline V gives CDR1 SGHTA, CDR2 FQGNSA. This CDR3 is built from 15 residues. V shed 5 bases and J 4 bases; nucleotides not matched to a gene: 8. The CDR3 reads CASSPGTGQGYGYTF. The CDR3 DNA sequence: TGTGCCAGCAGCCCCGGGACAGGGCAGGGCTATGGCTACACCTTC. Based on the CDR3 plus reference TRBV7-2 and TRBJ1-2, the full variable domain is GAGVSQSPSNKVTEKGKDVELRCDPISGHTALYWYRQSLGQGLEFLIYFQGNSAPDKSGLPSDRFSAERTGGSVSTLTIQRTQQEDSAVYLCASSPGTGQGYGYTFGSGTRLTVV.

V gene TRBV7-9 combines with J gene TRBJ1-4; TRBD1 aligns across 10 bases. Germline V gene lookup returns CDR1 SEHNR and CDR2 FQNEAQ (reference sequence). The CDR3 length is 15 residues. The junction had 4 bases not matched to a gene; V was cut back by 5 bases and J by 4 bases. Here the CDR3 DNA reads TGTGCCAGCAGCAAGAGGACAGGGGGTAATGAAAAACTGTTTTTT. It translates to CASSKRTGGNEKLFF.

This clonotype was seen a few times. The CDR3 loop is CASSLAPGGNEKLFF. CDR3 bases: TGCGCCAGCAGCTTGGCCCCAGGGGGTAATGAAAAACTGTTTTTT. The V call is TRBV5-1, the J call TRBJ1-4; 7 bases are a match to TRBD1. The CDR3 has 15 amino acids. The ends lost 0 bases at V and 4 bases at J; junction bases unmatched: 3. The germline CDR1 and CDR2 sequences are SGHRS and YFSETQ.

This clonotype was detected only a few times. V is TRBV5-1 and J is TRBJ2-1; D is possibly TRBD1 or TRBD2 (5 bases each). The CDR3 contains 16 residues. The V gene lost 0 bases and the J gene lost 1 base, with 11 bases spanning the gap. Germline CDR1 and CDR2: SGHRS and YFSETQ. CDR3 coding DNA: TGCGCCAGCAGCTTGGGGTGGGGGAGTTCCTACAATGAGCAGTTCTTC. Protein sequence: CASSLGWGSSYNEQFF.

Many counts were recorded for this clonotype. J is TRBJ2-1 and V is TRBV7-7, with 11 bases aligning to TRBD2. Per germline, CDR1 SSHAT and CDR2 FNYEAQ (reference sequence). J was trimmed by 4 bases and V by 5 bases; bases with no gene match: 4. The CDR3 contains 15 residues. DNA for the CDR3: TGTGCCAGCAGCATACTAGCGGGAGCATACAATGAGCAGTTCTTC. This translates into CASSILAGAYNEQFF. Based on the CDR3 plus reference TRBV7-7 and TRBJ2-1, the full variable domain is GAGVSQSPRYKVTKRGQDVTLRCDPISSHATLYWYQQALGQGPEFLTYFNYEAQPDKSGLPSDRFSAERPEGSISTLTIQRTEQRDSAMYRCASSILAGAYNEQFFGPGTRLTVL.

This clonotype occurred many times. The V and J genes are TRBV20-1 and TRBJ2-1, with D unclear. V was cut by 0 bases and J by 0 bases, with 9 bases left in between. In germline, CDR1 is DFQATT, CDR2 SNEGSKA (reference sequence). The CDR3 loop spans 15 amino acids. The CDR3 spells CSARDIYSSYNEQFF. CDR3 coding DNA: TGCAGTGCTAGAGACATATATAGCTCCTACAATGAGCAGTTCTTC.

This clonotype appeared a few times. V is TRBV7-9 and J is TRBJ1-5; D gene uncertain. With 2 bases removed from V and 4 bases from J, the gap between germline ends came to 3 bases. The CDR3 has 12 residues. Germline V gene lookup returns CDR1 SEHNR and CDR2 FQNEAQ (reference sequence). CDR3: CASSLMNQPQHF. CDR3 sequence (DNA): TGTGCCAGCAGCTTAATGAATCAGCCCCAGCATTTT. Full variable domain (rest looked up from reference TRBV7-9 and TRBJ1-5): DTGVSQNPRHKITKRGQNVTFRCDPISEHNRLYWYRQTLGQGPEFLTYFQNEAQLEKSRLLSDRFSAERPKGSFSTLEIQRTEQGDSAMYLCASSLMNQPQHFGDGTRLSIL.